The 19 T cell receptor beta chains below were found in one sample sequenced in a study of T cell responses to AZD1222 COVID-19 vaccine. TCRdb's table, derived via immunoSEQ multiplex PCR, lists solely in-frame clones and lacks some. This table holds roughly 110,000 clones, 90% found once. The sequencing used peripheral blood, collected on day 0 of AZD1222 vaccination. Every receptor here comes from an adult in good health.

This chain links TRBV3-1 (or the pseudogene TRBV3-2) with TRBJ2-1, with 8 bases that match TRBD2. V trimming: 1 base; J trimming: 4 bases; junction bases outside the gene matches: 3. CDR3 length: 15 residues. Germline lookup yields CDR1 LGHDT and CDR2 YNNKEL (reference sequence). CDR3 region: CASSQVLAEYNEQFF. CDR3 nucleotide sequence: TGTGCCAGCAGCCAAGTACTAGCGGAGTACAATGAGCAGTTCTTC.

The V and J genes are TRBV9 and TRBJ2-1; 8 bases map to TRBD2. This CDR3 contains 14 residues. Losses at the gene ends were 5 bases for V and 7 bases for J; bases not matched to a gene: 8. Germline loops: CDR1 SGDLS, CDR2 YYNGEE. The CDR3 reads CASRPGLGFNEQFF. CDR3 in DNA: TGTGCCAGCAGGCCGGGACTAGGGTTTAATGAGCAGTTCTTC.

For the CDR3, the DNA is TGTGCCAGCAGAGGACAGTCGGACTATGGCTACACCTTC. It yields the protein CASRGQSDYGYTF. V usage is TRBV5-4 and J usage is TRBJ1-2, with a tentative D call TRBD1 (6 bases). Germline CDR1 and CDR2: SGHNT and YYREEE (reference sequence). V was shortened by 5 bases and J by 3 bases, with 11 bases between the two germline ends. This CDR3 contains 13 residues.

The sample holds one count of this clone. This CDR3 is also generated by other DNA sequences in the sample. The genes are TRBV7-2 and TRBJ2-7; D is undetermined. Germline V lookup: CDR1 SGHTA, CDR2 FQGNSA. Trimming stripped 3 bases from V and 1 base from J, with 7 bases between. The CDR3 has 13 residues. Here the CDR3 reads CASSFSSSYEQYF. Here the CDR3 DNA reads TGTGCCAGCAGCTTTTCGAGTTCCTACGAGCAGTACTTC. The full variable domain, with the rest looked up from reference TRBV7-2 and TRBJ2-7, is GAGVSQSPSNKVTEKGKDVELRCDPISGHTALYWYRQSLGQGLEFLIYFQGNSAPDKSGLPSDRFSAERTGGSVSTLTIQRTQQEDSAVYLCASSFSSSYEQYFGPGTRLTVT.

This chain links TRBV6-2 or TRBV6-3 with TRBJ2-1; 7 bases align to TRBD1. CDR3 length: 17 amino acids. From germline, CDR1 is MNHEY and CDR2 SVGEGT. V lost 0 bases to trimming and J lost 6 bases; unmatched junction nucleotides: 11. In DNA form, the CDR3 reads TGTGCCAGCAGTTACTCTAGGACCGGGACAGTTGGCAATGAGCAGTTCTTC. Its translation is CASSYSRTGTVGNEQFF.

This chain links TRBV15 with TRBJ1-5; D unclear. Germline CDR1 reads LNHNV; CDR2 reads YYDKDF (reference sequence). The length of the CDR3 is 15 residues. Trimming removed 3 bases from V and 3 bases from J, with 12 bases in between. Written as DNA, the CDR3 is TGTGCCACCAGCAGCGACAATTTCCACAATCAGCCCCAGCATTTT. Its protein is CATSSDNFHNQPQHF.

The gene calls are TRBV5-5 and TRBJ1-4, with 8 nucleotides matching TRBD1. J gave up 0 bases and V 4 bases, and 5 bases lay outside the gene matches. Germline V gene sequence: CDR1 SGHKS, CDR2 YYEKEE (reference sequence). The CDR3 runs 16 residues. The CDR3 is CASSMTGAPTNEKLFF. The CDR3 DNA is TGTGCCAGCAGCATGACAGGGGCCCCAACTAATGAAAAACTGTTTTTT.

This clone has only one observation. The rearrangement uses TRBV7-9 and TRBJ1-1; maybe TRBD1 (6 bases). CDR1 and CDR2 (germline): SEHNR, FQNEAQ (reference sequence). Trimming took 1 base from V and 2 from J, leaving 11 bases between them. The CDR3 totals 15 residues. CDR3 amino acids: CASSLEDRPNTEAFF. CDR3 bases: TGTGCCAGCAGCTTAGAAGACAGGCCTAACACTGAAGCTTTCTTT.

V is TRBV27 and J is TRBJ1-5, with D perhaps matching TRBD1 (5 bases). The CDR3 covers 15 residues. Looked up from germline, CDR1 is MNHEY and CDR2 is SMNVEV (reference sequence). The V gene lost 6 bases and the J gene lost 0 bases, with 12 bases spanning the gap. CDR3 loop: CASRRQSNSNQPQHF. As DNA, the CDR3 is TGTGCCAGCAGACGACAGAGTAATAGCAATCAGCCCCAGCATTTT.

The chain recombines TRBV5-4 with TRBJ2-3; TRBD2 matches 7 bases. The CDR3 is 16 residues long. V dropped 0 bases and J dropped 1; count of bases not matched to a gene: 5. Germline values: CDR1 SGHNT, CDR2 YYREEE (reference sequence). The CDR3 nucleotides are TGTGCCAGCAGCTTGGGGGGAGGGGCTGGCACAGATACGCAGTATTTT. Its protein is CASSLGGGAGTDTQYF. Full variable domain (outside the CDR3, taken from reference TRBV5-4 and TRBJ2-3): ETGVTQSPTHLIKTRGQQVTLRCSSQSGHNTVSWYQQALGQGPQFIFQYYREEENGRGNFPPRFSGLQFPNYSSELNVNALELDDSALYLCASSLGGGAGTDTQYFGPGTRLTVL.

This clone was observed a single time. The J gene is TRBJ2-7, the V gene TRBV9, with TRBD2 matching 7 bases. Germline trimming cut 5 bases from V and 6 bases from J; bases unmatched to any gene: 14. The CDR3 spans 15 residues. Per germline, CDR1 SGDLS and CDR2 YYNGEE. The CDR3 protein is CASSREWGGPPEQYF. CDR3 nucleotides: TGTGCCAGCAGTAGAGAATGGGGAGGGCCACCCGAGCAGTACTTC.

The chain carries TRBV24-1 and TRBJ2-1; D call uncertain. V was shortened by 2 bases and J by 1 base, with 14 bases between the two germline ends. Germline CDR1 is KGHDR and CDR2 is SFDVKD. The CDR3 has 17 amino acids. CDR3 residues: CATSDSSKVRSYNEQFF. Here the CDR3 DNA reads TGTGCCACCAGTGATTCCTCTAAGGTGCGGTCCTACAATGAGCAGTTCTTC.

The chain has TRBV10-3 and TRBJ1-1; the D gene is possibly TRBD1 (5 bases). Between the trimmed V and J ends, which lost 1 base and 3 bases, there was a span of 12 bases. The CDR3 loop spans 15 amino acids. CDR1 ENHRY and CDR2 SYGVKD come from the germline V gene. The CDR3 reads CAISELKGQDTEAFF. The CDR3 DNA is TGTGCCATCAGTGAGTTGAAGGGGCAGGACACTGAAGCTTTCTTT.

The gene calls are TRBV6-4 and TRBJ1-2; unclear D gene. The CDR3 totals 14 residues. Looked up from germline, CDR1 is MRHNA and CDR2 is SNTAGT. Trimming stripped 2 bases from V and 8 bases from J, with 15 bases between. CDR3 nucleotides: TGTGCCAGCAGTGACGACGGAAGCTGGGAGGGCTACACCTTC. Its protein is CASSDDGSWEGYTF.

J is TRBJ2-7 and V is TRBV7-2; D unresolved. This CDR3 region has 13 residues. The V gene's germline CDR1 is SGHTA and CDR2 FQGNSA. Trimming pared 3 bases from V and 6 bases from J, leaving 12 bases between. DNA for the CDR3: TGTGCCAGCAGCTTTTGGGGTTTGGGCGAGCAGTACTTC. Its protein is CASSFWGLGEQYF.

The chain joins TRBV7-2 to TRBJ1-6; 8 nucleotides align to TRBD1. Germline V gene lookup returns CDR1 SGHTA and CDR2 FQGNSA. This CDR3 spans 15 amino acids. Trimming removed 6 bases from V and 7 bases from J; junction bases left unmatched: 8. In nucleotides, the CDR3 is TGTGCCAGCAGACCCGCCGGGACAGGCAATTCACCCCTCCACTTT. Its translation is CASRPAGTGNSPLHF.

J is TRBJ1-2 and V is TRBV2, with D possibly matching TRBD1 (6 bases). The V and J ends lost 3 bases and 7 bases respectively, with 21 bases between them. Germline V CDR1 and CDR2: SNHLY, FYNNEI. The CDR3 sequence is 16 residues long. The chain's CDR3 is CASSDDRRATRIGYTF. The CDR3 DNA follows: TGTGCCAGCAGTGACGACAGGAGGGCTACTCGGATTGGCTACACCTTC.

This clone was observed once. The chain is built from TRBV27 and TRBJ2-2; TRBD2 might be the D (6 bases). With 4 bases removed from V and 0 bases from J, the gap between germline ends came to 15 bases. Germline values: CDR1 MNHEY, CDR2 SMNVEV (reference sequence). The CDR3 has 17 amino acids. CDR3 sequence: CASSWITSSTNTGELFF. CDR3 bases: TGTGCCAGCAGTTGGATAACTAGCTCGACGAACACCGGGGAGCTGTTTTTT.

The chain is built from TRBV18 and TRBJ1-3; 8 bases are shared with TRBD1. Germline-derived CDR1 and CDR2 are KGHSH and LQKENI. V was clipped by 2 bases and J by 0 bases; unmatched bases: 9. This CDR3 comprises 18 residues. CDR3 DNA sequence: TGTGCCAGCTCACCATCCGCCGGGACAGGAGACTCTGGAAACACCATATATTTT. Its translation: CASSPSAGTGDSGNTIYF. Variable domain in full (rest from reference TRBV18 and TRBJ1-3): NAGVMQNPRHLVRRRGQEARLRCSPMKGHSHVYWYRQLPEEGLKFMVYLQKENIIDESGMPKERFSAEFPKEGPSILRIQQVVRGDSAAYFCASSPSAGTGDSGNTIYFGEGSWLTVV.